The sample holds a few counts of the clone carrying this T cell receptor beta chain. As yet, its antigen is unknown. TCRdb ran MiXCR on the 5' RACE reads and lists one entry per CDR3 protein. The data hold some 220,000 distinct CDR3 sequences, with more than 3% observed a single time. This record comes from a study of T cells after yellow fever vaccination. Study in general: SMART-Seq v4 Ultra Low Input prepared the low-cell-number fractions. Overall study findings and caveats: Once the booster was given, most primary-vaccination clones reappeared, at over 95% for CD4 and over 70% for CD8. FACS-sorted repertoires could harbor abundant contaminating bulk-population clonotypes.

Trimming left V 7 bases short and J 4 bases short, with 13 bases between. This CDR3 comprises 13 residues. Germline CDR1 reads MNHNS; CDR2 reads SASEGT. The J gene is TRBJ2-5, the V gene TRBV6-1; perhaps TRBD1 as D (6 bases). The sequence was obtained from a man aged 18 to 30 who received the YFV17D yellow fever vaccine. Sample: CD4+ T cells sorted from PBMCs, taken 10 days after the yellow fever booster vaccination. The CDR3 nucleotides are TGTGCCAGCAATAGGGTAGGGGGAGAGACCCAGTACTTC. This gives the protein CASNRVGGETQYF.